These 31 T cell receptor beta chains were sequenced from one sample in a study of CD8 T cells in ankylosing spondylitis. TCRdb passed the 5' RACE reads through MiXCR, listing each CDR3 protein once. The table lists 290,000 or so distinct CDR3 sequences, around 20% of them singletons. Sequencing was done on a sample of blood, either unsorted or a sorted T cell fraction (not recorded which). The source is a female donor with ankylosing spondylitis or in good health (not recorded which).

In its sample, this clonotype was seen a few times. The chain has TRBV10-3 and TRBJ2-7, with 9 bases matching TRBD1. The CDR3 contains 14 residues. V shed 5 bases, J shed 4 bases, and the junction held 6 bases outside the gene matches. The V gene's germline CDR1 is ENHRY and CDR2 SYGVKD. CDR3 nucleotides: TGTGCCATCAGTACCGGGACAGGGTGGTACGAGCAGTACTTC. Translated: CAISTGTGWYEQYF.

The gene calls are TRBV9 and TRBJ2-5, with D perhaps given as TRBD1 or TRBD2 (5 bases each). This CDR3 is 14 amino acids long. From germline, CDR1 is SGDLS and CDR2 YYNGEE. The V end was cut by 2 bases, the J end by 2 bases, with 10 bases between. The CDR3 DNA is TGTGCCAGCAGCGTGGGACCGAGACAAGAGACCCAGTACTTC. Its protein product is CASSVGPRQETQYF.

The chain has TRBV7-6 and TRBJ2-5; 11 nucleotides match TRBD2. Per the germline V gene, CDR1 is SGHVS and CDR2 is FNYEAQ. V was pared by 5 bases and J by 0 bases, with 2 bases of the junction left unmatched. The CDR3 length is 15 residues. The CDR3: CASSGLAGDQETQYF. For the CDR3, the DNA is TGTGCCAGCAGCGGACTAGCGGGTGACCAAGAGACCCAGTACTTC. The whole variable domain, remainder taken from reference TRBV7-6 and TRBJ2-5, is GAGVSQSPRYKVTKRGQDVALRCDPISGHVSLYWYRQALGQGPEFLTYFNYEAQQDKSGLPNDRFSAERPEGSISTLTIQRTEQRDSAMYRCASSGLAGDQETQYFGPGTRLLVL.

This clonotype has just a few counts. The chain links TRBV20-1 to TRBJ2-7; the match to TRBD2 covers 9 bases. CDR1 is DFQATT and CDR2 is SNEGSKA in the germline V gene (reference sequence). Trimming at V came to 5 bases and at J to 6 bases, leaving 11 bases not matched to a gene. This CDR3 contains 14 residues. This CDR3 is CSAGLAGVNGEQYF. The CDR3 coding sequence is TGCAGTGCTGGGTTAGCGGGGGTTAACGGCGAGCAGTACTTC.

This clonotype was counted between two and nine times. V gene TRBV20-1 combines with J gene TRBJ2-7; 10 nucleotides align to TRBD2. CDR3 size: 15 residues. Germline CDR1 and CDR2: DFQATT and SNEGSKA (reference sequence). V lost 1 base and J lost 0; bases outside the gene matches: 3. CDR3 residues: CSARVAGGTSYEQYF. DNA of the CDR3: TGCAGTGCTAGAGTAGCGGGAGGAACCTCCTACGAGCAGTACTTC.

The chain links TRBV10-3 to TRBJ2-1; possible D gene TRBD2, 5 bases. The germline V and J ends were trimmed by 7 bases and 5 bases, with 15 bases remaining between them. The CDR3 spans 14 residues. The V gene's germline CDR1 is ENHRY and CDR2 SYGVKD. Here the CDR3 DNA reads TGTGCCATCAAATCCTTCTCGGGAAACAATGAGCAGTTCTTC. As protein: CAIKSFSGNNEQFF.

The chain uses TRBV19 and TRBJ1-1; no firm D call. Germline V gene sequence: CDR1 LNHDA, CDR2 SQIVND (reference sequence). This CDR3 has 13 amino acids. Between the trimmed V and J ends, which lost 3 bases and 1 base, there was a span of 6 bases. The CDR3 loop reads CASSIKENTEAFF. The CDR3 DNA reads TGTGCCAGTAGTATCAAGGAGAACACTGAAGCTTTCTTT.

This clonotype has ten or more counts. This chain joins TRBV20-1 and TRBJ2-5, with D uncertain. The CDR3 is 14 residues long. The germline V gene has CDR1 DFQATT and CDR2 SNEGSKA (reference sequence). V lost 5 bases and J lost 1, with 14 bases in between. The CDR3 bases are TGCAGTGCTTCCATCTGGACGAGCCAAGAGACCCAGTACTTC. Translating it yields CSASIWTSQETQYF.

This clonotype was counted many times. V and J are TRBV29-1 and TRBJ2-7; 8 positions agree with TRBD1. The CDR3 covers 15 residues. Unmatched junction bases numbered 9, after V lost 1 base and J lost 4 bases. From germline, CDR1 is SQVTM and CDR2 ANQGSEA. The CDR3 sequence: CSVEGGTGGHYEQYF. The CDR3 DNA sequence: TGCAGCGTTGAAGGGGGGACAGGAGGCCATTACGAGCAGTACTTC.

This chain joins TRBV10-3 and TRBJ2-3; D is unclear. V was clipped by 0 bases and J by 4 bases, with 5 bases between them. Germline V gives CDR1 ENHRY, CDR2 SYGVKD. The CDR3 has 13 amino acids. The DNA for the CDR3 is TGTGCCATCAGTGAGTCAAGGGCAGATACGCAGTATTTT. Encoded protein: CAISESRADTQYF.

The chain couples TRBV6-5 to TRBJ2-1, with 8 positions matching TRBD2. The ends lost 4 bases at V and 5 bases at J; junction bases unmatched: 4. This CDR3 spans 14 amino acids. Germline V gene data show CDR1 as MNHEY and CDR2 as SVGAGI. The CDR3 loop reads CASSWGGLDNEQFF. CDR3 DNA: TGTGCCAGCAGTTGGGGGGGACTAGACAATGAGCAGTTCTTC.

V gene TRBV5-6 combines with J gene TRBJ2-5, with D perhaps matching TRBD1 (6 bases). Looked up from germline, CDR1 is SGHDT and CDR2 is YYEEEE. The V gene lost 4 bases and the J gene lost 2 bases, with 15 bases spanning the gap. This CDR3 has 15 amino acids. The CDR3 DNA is TGTGCCAGCAGCCCCGCTTTCACAGGGCAAGAGACCCAGTACTTC. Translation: CASSPAFTGQETQYF.

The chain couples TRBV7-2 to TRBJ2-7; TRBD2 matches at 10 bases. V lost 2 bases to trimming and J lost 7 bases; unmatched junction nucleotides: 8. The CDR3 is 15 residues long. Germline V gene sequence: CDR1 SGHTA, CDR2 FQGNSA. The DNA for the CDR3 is TGTGCCAGCAGCTTAAGGAGCGGGAGGGCGCAGGAGCAGTACTTC. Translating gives CASSLRSGRAQEQYF.

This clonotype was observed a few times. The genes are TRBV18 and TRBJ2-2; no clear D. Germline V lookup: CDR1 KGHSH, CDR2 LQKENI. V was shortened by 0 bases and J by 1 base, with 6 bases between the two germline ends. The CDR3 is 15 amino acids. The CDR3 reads CASSPPKGNTGELFF. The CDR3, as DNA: TGTGCCAGCTCACCACCGAAGGGGAACACCGGGGAGCTGTTTTTT.

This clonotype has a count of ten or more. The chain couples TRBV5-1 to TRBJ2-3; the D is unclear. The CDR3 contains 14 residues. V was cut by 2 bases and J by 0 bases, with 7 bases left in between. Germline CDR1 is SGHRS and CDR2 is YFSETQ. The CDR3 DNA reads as TGCGCCAGCAGCTTCGAGGACAGCACAGATACGCAGTATTTT. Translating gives CASSFEDSTDTQYF.

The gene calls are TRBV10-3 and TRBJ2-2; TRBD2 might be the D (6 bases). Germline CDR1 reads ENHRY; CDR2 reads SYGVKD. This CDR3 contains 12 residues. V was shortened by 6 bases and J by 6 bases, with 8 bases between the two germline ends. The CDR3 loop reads CAIRLAAGELFF. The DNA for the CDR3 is TGTGCCATCAGACTAGCCGCCGGGGAGCTGTTTTTT.

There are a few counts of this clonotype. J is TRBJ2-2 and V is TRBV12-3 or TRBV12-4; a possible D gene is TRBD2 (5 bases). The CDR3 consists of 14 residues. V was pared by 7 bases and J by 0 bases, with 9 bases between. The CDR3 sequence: CASKEVANTGELFF. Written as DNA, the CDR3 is TGTGCCAGCAAGGAGGTGGCGAACACCGGGGAGCTGTTTTTT.

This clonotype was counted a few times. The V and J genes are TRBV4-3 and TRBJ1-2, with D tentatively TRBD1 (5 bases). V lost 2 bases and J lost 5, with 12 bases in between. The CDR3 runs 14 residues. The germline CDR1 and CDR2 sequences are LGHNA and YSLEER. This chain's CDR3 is CASSQTPTGYGYTF. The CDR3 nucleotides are TGCGCCAGCAGCCAAACCCCCACAGGTTATGGCTACACCTTC.

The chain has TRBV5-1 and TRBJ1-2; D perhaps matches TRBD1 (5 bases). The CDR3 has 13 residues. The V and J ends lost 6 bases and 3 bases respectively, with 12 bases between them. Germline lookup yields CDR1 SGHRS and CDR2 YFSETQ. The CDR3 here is CASTARGDYGYTF. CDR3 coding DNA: TGCGCCAGCACCGCGCGAGGGGACTATGGCTACACCTTC.

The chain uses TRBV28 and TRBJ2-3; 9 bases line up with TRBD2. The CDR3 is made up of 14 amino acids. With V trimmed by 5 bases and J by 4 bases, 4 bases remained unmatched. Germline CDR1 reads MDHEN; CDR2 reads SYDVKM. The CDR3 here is CASSRSSGADTQYF. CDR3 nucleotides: TGTGCCAGCAGTAGGTCTAGCGGGGCAGATACGCAGTATTTT.

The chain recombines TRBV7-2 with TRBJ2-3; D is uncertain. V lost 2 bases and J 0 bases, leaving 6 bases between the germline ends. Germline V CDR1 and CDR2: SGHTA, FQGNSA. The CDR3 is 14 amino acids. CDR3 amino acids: CASSLMASTDTQYF. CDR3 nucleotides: TGTGCCAGCAGCTTAATGGCTAGCACAGATACGCAGTATTTT.

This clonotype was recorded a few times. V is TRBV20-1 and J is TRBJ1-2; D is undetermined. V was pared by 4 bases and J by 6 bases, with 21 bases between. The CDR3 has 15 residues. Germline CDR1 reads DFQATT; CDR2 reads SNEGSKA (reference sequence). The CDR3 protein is CSATPPAWSPHGYTF. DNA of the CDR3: TGCAGTGCTACCCCCCCAGCTTGGTCCCCCCATGGCTACACCTTC.

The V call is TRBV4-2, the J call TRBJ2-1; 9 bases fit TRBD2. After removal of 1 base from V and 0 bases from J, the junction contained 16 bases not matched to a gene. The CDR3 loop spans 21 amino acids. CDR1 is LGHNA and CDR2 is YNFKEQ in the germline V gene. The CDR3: CASSQGRGRLAALDSYNEQFF. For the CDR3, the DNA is TGTGCCAGCAGCCAAGGGCGCGGGAGACTAGCGGCTTTAGACTCCTACAATGAGCAGTTCTTC.

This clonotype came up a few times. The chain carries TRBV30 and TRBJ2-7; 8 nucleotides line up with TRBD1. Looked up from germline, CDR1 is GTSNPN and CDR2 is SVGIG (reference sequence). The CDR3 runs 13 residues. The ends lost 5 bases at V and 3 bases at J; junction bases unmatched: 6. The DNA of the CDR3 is TGTGCCTGGCAACAGGACAGGGACTACGAGCAGTACTTC. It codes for CAWQQDRDYEQYF.

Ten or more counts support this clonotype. CDR3 sequence (DNA): TGTGCCACCAGTGATTCCGGGACTAGCGCTTACAATGAGCAGTTCTTC. Translating it yields CATSDSGTSAYNEQFF. The rearrangement joins TRBV24-1 to TRBJ2-1, with 10 bases matching TRBD2. Trimming removed 2 bases from V and 4 bases from J; junction bases left unmatched: 4. CDR1 is KGHDR, CDR2 SFDVKD, per germline. The CDR3 is 16 amino acids.

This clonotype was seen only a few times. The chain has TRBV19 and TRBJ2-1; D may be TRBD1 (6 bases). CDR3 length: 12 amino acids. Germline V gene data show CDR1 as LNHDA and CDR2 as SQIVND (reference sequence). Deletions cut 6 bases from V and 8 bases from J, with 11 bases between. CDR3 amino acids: CASSQGQHEQFF. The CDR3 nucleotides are TGTGCCAGTAGCCAGGGGCAGCATGAGCAGTTCTTC.

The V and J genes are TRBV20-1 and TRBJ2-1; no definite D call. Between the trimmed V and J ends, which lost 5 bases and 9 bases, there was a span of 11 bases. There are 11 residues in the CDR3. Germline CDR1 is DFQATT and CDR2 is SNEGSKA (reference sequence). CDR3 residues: CSALLGIEQFF. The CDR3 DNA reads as TGCAGTGCTCTGCTTGGGATTGAGCAGTTCTTC.

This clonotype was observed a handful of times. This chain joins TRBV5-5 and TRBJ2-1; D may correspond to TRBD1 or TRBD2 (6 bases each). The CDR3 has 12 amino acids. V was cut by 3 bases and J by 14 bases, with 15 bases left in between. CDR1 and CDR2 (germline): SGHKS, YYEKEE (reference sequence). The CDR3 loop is CASSSEGGSEFF. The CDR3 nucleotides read TGTGCCAGCAGCTCCGAGGGGGGATCTGAGTTCTTC.

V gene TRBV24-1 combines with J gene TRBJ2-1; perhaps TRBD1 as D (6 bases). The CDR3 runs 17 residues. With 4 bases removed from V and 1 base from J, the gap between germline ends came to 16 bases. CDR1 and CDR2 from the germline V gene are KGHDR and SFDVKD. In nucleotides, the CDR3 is TGTGCCACCAGTGACTCACAGGGCCGCAGGTCCTACAATGAGCAGTTCTTC. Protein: CATSDSQGRRSYNEQFF.

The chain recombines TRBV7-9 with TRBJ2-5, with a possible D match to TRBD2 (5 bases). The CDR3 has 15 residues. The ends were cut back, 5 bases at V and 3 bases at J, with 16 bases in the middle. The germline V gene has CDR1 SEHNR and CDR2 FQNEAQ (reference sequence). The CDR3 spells CASSRAPSLEETQYF. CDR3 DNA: TGTGCCAGCAGCCGGGCCCCTAGCCTTGAAGAGACCCAGTACTTC. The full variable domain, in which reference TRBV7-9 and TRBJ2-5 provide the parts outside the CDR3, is DTGVSQNPRHKITKRGQNVTFRCDPISEHNRLYWYRQTLGQGPEFLTYFQNEAQLEKSRLLSDRFSAERPKGSFSTLEIQRTEQGDSAMYLCASSRAPSLEETQYFGPGTRLLVL.

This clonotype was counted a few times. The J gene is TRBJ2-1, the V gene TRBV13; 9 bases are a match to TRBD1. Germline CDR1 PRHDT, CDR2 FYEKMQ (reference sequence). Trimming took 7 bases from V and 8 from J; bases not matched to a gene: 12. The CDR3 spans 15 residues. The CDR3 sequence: CASTHRDRAADEQFF. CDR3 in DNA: TGTGCCAGCACCCACAGGGACAGGGCTGCCGATGAGCAGTTCTTC.